The 8 T cell receptor beta chains presented below share a single source sample, sequenced in a study of blood T cell repertoires in COVID-19. TCRdb's copy holds only in-frame clones and misses some; the assay was immunoSEQ multiplex PCR. The table lists about 270,000 clones, about 85% of them singletons. Material for sequencing was peripheral blood. The origin of the receptors is a woman aged 50 to 60 with active or convalescent COVID-19.

The gene calls are TRBV6-5 and TRBJ1-6, with D possibly TRBD1 on 6 matching bases. Germline lookup yields CDR1 MNHEY and CDR2 SVGAGI. This CDR3 region has 13 residues. V gave up 8 bases and J gave up 5 bases, with 10 bases separating them. The CDR3 nucleotides are TGTGCCAGCTGGGGGACAAATAATTCACCCCTCCACTTT. Residues: CASWGTNNSPLHF.

The CDR3, as DNA: TGTGCCAGCGGGCGGGAGAGGTCTGGGGCCAACGTCCTGACTTTC. The encoded protein is CASGRERSGANVLTF. The gene calls are TRBV6-5 and TRBJ2-6; 7 bases fit TRBD2. V shed 8 bases, J shed 1 base, and the junction held 5 bases outside the gene matches. Germline CDR1 MNHEY, CDR2 SVGAGI. This CDR3 contains 15 residues.

The V call is TRBV7-3, the J call TRBJ2-2; D might be TRBD2 (6 bases). With 5 bases removed from V and 4 bases from J, the gap between germline ends came to 17 bases. The CDR3 totals 16 residues. CDR1 SGHTA and CDR2 FQGTGA come from the germline V gene. CDR3 sequence: CASSRTGSGGTGELFF. The CDR3, as DNA: TGTGCCAGCAGCCGAACCGGGAGCGGTGGCACCGGGGAGCTGTTTTTT.

The chain links TRBV5-1 to TRBJ2-5; the D gene is possibly TRBD1 (6 bases). Trimming removed 4 bases at V and 1 base at J, with 11 bases between. CDR3 size: 14 residues. The germline gives CDR1 SGHRS, CDR2 YFSETQ. CDR3: CASSPGQTQETQYF. The CDR3 nucleotides are TGCGCCAGCAGCCCGGGACAAACCCAAGAGACCCAGTACTTC.

V gene TRBV24-1 combines with J gene TRBJ1-1; no definite D call. The ends were cut back, 7 bases at V and 4 bases at J, with 12 bases in the middle. CDR1 is KGHDR and CDR2 is SFDVKD in the germline V gene. There are 13 residues in the CDR3. CDR3 amino acids: CATREGTGTEAFF. The CDR3, as DNA: TGTGCCACCAGGGAGGGAACGGGCACTGAAGCTTTCTTT.

V is TRBV27 and J is TRBJ1-2; a possible D gene is TRBD1 (6 bases). The germline gives CDR1 MNHEY, CDR2 SMNVEV (reference sequence). V was shortened by 5 bases and J by 3 bases, with 13 bases between the two germline ends. This CDR3 comprises 14 residues. CDR3 nucleotides: TGTGCCAGCAGTCCAACAGGGTACGACTATGGCTACACCTTC. Translated, it gives CASSPTGYDYGYTF.

The chain recombines TRBV28 with TRBJ1-6, with D uncertain. V lost 3 bases and J 5 bases, leaving 8 bases between the germline ends. The CDR3 is made up of 14 amino acids. CDR1 is MDHEN and CDR2 is SYDVKM in the germline V gene. In nucleotides, the CDR3 is TGTGCCAGCAGTTTCCGGGGAAATAATTCACCCCTCCACTTT. Amino acid sequence: CASSFRGNNSPLHF. Full variable domain (missing parts from reference TRBV28 and TRBJ1-6): DVKVTQSSRYLVKRTGEKVFLECVQDMDHENMFWYRQDPGLGLRLIYFSYDVKMKEKGDIPEGYSVSREKKERFSLILESASTNQTSMYLCASSFRGNNSPLHFGNGTRLTVT.

CDR3 protein: CSAAAGQGFSGNTIYF. The CDR3 nucleotides read TGCAGCGCTGCAGCGGGACAGGGGTTTTCTGGAAACACCATATATTTT. The rearrangement links TRBV29-1 to TRBJ1-3; 10 nucleotides match TRBD1. Trimming at V came to 7 bases and at J to 1 base, leaving 10 bases not matched to a gene. CDR1 and CDR2 (germline): SQVTM, ANQGSEA. CDR3 length: 16 amino acids.